A single TCR beta chain is shown here with its context. This receptor's antigen is unknown. No base quality values were provided; no much bigger clone lies one nucleotide off. This sample stems from a study of glioma-infiltrating T cells (dated by TCRdb to 2015 to 2016). Broadly, across the study: Glioma tissue, non-neoplastic brain tissue and matched peripheral blood mononuclear cells were used as sources from which TCR alpha- and beta-chain repertoires were sequenced. To gauge divergence between tissue and blood T-cell populations, every tissue-infiltrating repertoire was compared against the peripheral blood repertoire from the same patient. Three low-grade glioma patients, fewer than 10 primary glioblastoma patients and three non-glioma patients contributing non-neoplastic brain tissue were included in the paired cohort.

The iRepertoire nested amplicon-rescue multiplex PCR (arm-PCR) platform was used to amplify TCR alpha and beta CDR3 regions from RNA. The input for one-step reverse transcription and amplification was about 85-400 ng of tissue mRNA or PBMC total RNA. Following bead purification, Illumina adapters were added by a secondary multiplex PCR, and libraries between 200 and 400 bp were gel-purified. Libraries carried internal 6-nucleotide barcodes used for demultiplexing. Sequencing of libraries was performed on an Illumina MiSeq with 2x220 or 2x250 nucleotide paired-end reads. As for the authors' bioinformatics: FLASH 1.2.11 was used to merge paired reads, and BWA-MEM then aligned the reads to the GRCh37 human genome before TRA and TRB reads were extracted. An IMGT-derived reference of cassette sequences and CDR3 motifs, with pseudogenes included, was used for V and J assignment. Reads were translated in three frames, and productive CDR3s were defined as those with a C...FGXG motif and no stop codons. A clonotype was defined as a unique combination of a V-J cassette pair and a CDR3 amino acid sequence. Reads were filtered by Hamming distance, thresholded by each sample's sequence error rate in mapped regions. TCRdb trimmed public reads at Q25 via fastp, called clones via MiXCR and kept in-frame beta chains. Records with the same CDR3 protein are collapsed into one entry carrying the most frequent genes and DNA. The V and J calls and clone size are TCRdb's, not the authors'. Across this sample there are 93,000 or so distinct CDR3 sequences, with 25% to 30% seen only once. The ten largest clones add up to less than 55% of the sample.

The investigation overall reported the following: VJ-independent divergence between tissue and blood was below expectation in non-neoplastic patients but above expectation in all gliomas, especially low-grade gliomas. Tissue and blood shared very few CDR3 sequences, a result attributed to high CDR3 diversity and limited sampling. Small numbers underpinned the group comparisons: several glioblastoma patients, three low-grade glioma patients and three non-neoplastic patients.

The sequence was collected from a human donor with low-grade glioma or glioblastoma, undergoing nonglioma brain surgery, or in good health (not recorded which). Material for sequencing was glioma tissue, nonneoplastic brain tissue, or PBMCs (not recorded which).

CDR3 reads: CASSDLLLAGGRTDTQYF. In nucleotides, the sequence is TGTGCCAGCAGCGACCTCTTACTAGCGGGGGGCAGAACAGATACGCAGTATTTT. The rearrangement combines TRBV3-1 with TRBJ2-3, and 12 bases in between align with TRBD2. CDR1 and CDR2, looked up from the germline V gene (reference sequence), are LGHDT and YNNKEL. Here V drops 5 bases and J drops 3 bases, and the junction holds 12 bases not matched to any gene. From the cysteine through the phenylalanine, the CDR3 covers 18 amino acids. Just CDR3 DNA is preserved here, 54 bases in frame from base 1.